This entry features one TCR beta chain sequence. Antigen specificity is unknown. The entry originates in a study of cytomegalovirus exposure and HLA in healthy donors. Study outcomes and limitations: When analyzed later, a missense DCLRE1C variant was found to be linked to TCR beta V- and J-gene trimming. According to reports, the classifier identified cytomegalovirus status with high specificity and sensitivity.

The V gene's germline CDR1 is GTSNPN and CDR2 SVGIG (reference sequence). The CDR3 loop spans 14 amino acids. Unmatched junction bases numbered 4, after V lost 2 bases and J lost 2 bases. Primers: 60 Vbeta forward and 13 Jbeta reverse. Sequencing used immunoSEQ multiplex PCR; TCRdb keeps in-frame clones, though not all of them. This sample has around 150,000 clones, with roughly three quarters found just once. The chain employs TRBV30 and TRBJ1-2; 8 bases are shared with TRBD1. Input material: PBMCs. The sequence derives from a man in his 60s in good health and CMV-seronegative. In DNA, the CDR3 is TGTGCCTGGAGTCGGAACAGGGGGAACTATGGCTACACCTTC. It codes for CAWSRNRGNYGYTF.